A selection of T cell receptor beta chains follows, all from one sample in a study of blood T cell repertoires in COVID-19. Sequenced by immunoSEQ multiplex PCR; TCRdb stores in-frame clones only, minus some. The table has over 130,000 clones, 76% seen once. The sample comprised peripheral blood. The receptor set was obtained from a woman older than 75 with active or convalescent COVID-19. CDR3s include the opening cysteine and the closing phenylalanine or tryptophan. The D gene is left open where the match is weak. Clone size is stated in some rows and not others, as once, few, many or a class when expanded.

TRBV5-3	TRBJ1-2	12	.	.	CARGAESRGYTF	TGTGCCAGAGGAGCCGAAAGTCGGGGCTACACCTTC
TRBV11-1	TRBJ1-1	15	TRBD1	.	CASRRDRARWTEAFF	TGTGCCAGCAGGCGAGACAGGGCGAGGTGGACTGAAGCTTTCTTT
TRBV6-2/TRBV6-3	TRBJ2-1	17	.	.	CASSYPTGVELVNEQFF	TGTGCCAGCAGTTACCCGACGGGGGTAGAGTTGGTCAATGAGCAGTTCTTC
TRBV21-1	TRBJ2-5	13	.	.	CASSKGTEETQYF	TGTGCCAGCAGCAAAGGGACAGAAGAGACCCAGTACTTC
TRBV30	TRBJ1-1	15	TRBD1	.	CAWRPRTGPGTEAFF	TGTGCCTGGAGACCCCGGACAGGGCCGGGCACTGAAGCTTTCTTT
TRBV18	TRBJ1-2	11	.	.	CASSPGDGYTF	TGTGCCAGCTCACCGGGCGATGGCTACACCTTC
TRBV5-6	TRBJ1-6	16	TRBD1	.	CASSSDRGFGNSPLHF	TGTGCCAGCAGCTCCGACAGGGGCTTTGGTAATTCACCCCTCCACTTT
TRBV6-5	TRBJ2-7	15	TRBD1	few	CASSYSGTVAYEQYF	TGTGCCAGCAGTTATTCCGGGACAGTAGCCTACGAGCAGTACTTC
TRBV19	TRBJ1-2	13	TRBD1	.	CASSIQTGARYTF	TGTGCCAGTAGTATCCAGACAGGGGCTCGCTACACCTTC
TRBV7-2	TRBJ2-5	15	.	.	CASSLVVGRQETQYF	TGTGCCAGCAGCTTGGTCGTGGGGCGCCAAGAGACCCAGTACTTC
TRBV19	TRBJ1-6	13	.	.	CASRPGRNSPLHF	TGTGCCAGTAGACCCGGGAGAAATTCACCCCTCCACTTT
TRBV6-2/TRBV6-3	TRBJ1-5	15	.	.	CASSYSGLSNQPQHF	TGTGCCAGCAGTTACTCCGGGTTGAGCAATCAGCCCCAGCATTTT
TRBV28	TRBJ2-7	12	.	.	CASRSNSYEQYF	TGTGCCAGCAGATCAAACTCCTACGAGCAGTACTTC
TRBV9	TRBJ2-3	18	TRBD2	.	CASSVGPPGGGRPDTQYF	TGTGCCAGCAGCGTAGGTCCTCCTGGCGGGGGGCGACCAGATACGCAGTATTTT
TRBV7-3	TRBJ2-3	16	.	.	CASSNGLTKRTDTQYF	TGTGCCAGCAGCAACGGACTAACAAAACGCACAGATACGCAGTATTTT
TRBV4-2	TRBJ1-2	16	TRBD1	.	CASSQDPGQGNYGYTF	TGTGCCAGCAGCCAAGACCCCGGACAGGGGAATTATGGCTACACCTTC
TRBV3-1/TRBV3-2	TRBJ1-5	16	.	.	CASSPTLDGDNQPQHF	TGTGCCAGCAGCCCCACGTTAGACGGGGACAATCAGCCCCAGCATTTT
TRBV28	TRBJ1-2	13	.	.	CASRHNRVFVYTF	TGTGCCAGCAGACACAACAGGGTTTTCGTCTACACCTTC
TRBV7-2	TRBJ2-3	13	.	.	CASSFQSTDTQYF	TGTGCCAGCAGCTTCCAGAGCACAGATACGCAGTATTTT
TRBV19	TRBJ2-3	15	TRBD1	.	CASSLGQGQTDTQYF	TGTGCCAGTAGCTTGGGTCAGGGACAGACAGATACGCAGTATTTT
TRBV28	TRBJ2-5	13	.	.	CASSLRTPGTQYF	TGTGCCAGCAGCCTCCGGACACCGGGGACCCAGTACTTC
TRBV28	TRBJ1-2	17	TRBD1	once	CASSFSGGASYNYGYTF	TGTGCCAGCAGTTTCTCAGGGGGAGCTTCCTATAACTATGGCTACACCTTC
TRBV6-1	TRBJ2-2	16	TRBD1	.	CASSELPGQNPGELFF	TGTGCCAGCAGTGAACTTCCGGGACAGAACCCCGGGGAGCTGTTTTTT
TRBV4-1	TRBJ1-1	15	.	few	CASSQDATGRTEAFF	TGCGCCAGCAGCCAAGATGCTACAGGGCGGACTGAAGCTTTCTTT
TRBV5-1	TRBJ1-3	13	.	.	CASSSTPGNTIYF	TGCGCCAGCAGCTCCACTCCTGGAAACACCATATATTTT
TRBV5-1	TRBJ2-3	15	TRBD1	.	CASSLPGGGTDTQYF	TGCGCCAGCAGCTTGCCAGGGGGAGGCACAGATACGCAGTATTTT
TRBV6-5	TRBJ2-5	13	.	.	CASHRGAQETQYF	TGTGCCAGCCATCGGGGGGCCCAAGAGACCCAGTACTTC
TRBV5-1	TRBJ2-1	16	TRBD2	once	CASSSRLAPTYNEQFF	TGCGCCAGCAGCTCACGACTAGCACCGACCTACAATGAGCAGTTCTTC
TRBV7-2	TRBJ1-6	15	TRBD1	.	CASSLGTGHNSPLHF	TGTGCCAGCAGCTTAGGGACAGGGCATAATTCACCCCTCCACTTT
TRBV11-3	TRBJ2-1	13	TRBD1	.	CASSSGTVGEQFF	TGTGCCAGCAGCTCCGGGACAGTGGGCGAGCAGTTCTTC
TRBV12-3/TRBV12-4	TRBJ2-7	13	.	few	CASSYPPNYEQYF	TGTGCCAGCAGCTATCCTCCCAACTACGAGCAGTACTTC
TRBV14	TRBJ2-7	14	.	.	CASSQDLDSSEQYF	TGTGCCAGCAGCCAAGATCTAGACAGCAGCGAGCAGTACTTC
TRBV7-2	TRBJ1-5	17	.	.	CASSLVPRGTGNQPQHF	TGTGCCAGCAGCTTAGTTCCGCGGGGGACCGGCAATCAGCCCCAGCATTTT
TRBV18	TRBJ2-5	16	.	.	CASSYTTTGKQETQYF	TGTGCCAGCTCATACACGACGACAGGCAAGCAAGAGACCCAGTACTTC
TRBV6-5	TRBJ2-5	14	TRBD1	once	CASDVGQGEKTQYF	TGTGCCAGCGATGTTGGACAGGGGGAAAAGACCCAGTACTTC
TRBV10-2	TRBJ2-7	16	TRBD2	.	CPPRRGGGGNSYEQYF	TGCCCCCCCCGACGGGGGGGCGGGGGCAACTCCTACGAGCAGTACTTC
TRBV19	TRBJ1-6	15	TRBD1	once	CASRPTGPDNSPLHF	TGTGCCAGTAGACCGACAGGGCCCGATAATTCACCCCTCCACTTT
TRBV7-3	TRBJ2-7	15	.	few	CASSLTLARYDEQYF	TGTGCCAGCAGCTTAACGTTGGCCAGGTACGACGAGCAGTACTTC
TRBV6-5	TRBJ1-1	15	.	.	CASSYLPYSRTGAFF	TGTGCCAGCAGTTACCTGCCCTACTCCAGAACAGGGGCTTTCTTT
TRBV4-2	TRBJ2-1	14	TRBD1	.	CASTPGQGYNEQFF	TGTGCCAGCACACCGGGACAGGGTTACAATGAGCAGTTCTTC
TRBV3-1/TRBV3-2	TRBJ2-2	14	.	.	CASSQSGGPGELFF	TGTGCCAGCAGCCAGTCCGGGGGTCCCGGGGAGCTGTTTTTT
TRBV27	TRBJ2-7	13	.	.	CASSERLSGEQYF	TGTGCCAGCAGTGAGCGGTTGTCGGGCGAGCAGTACTTC
TRBV6-1	TRBJ1-2	17	TRBD1	.	CASSGGQGAWANYGYTF	TGTGCCAGCAGTGGCGGACAGGGAGCTTGGGCTAACTATGGCTACACCTTC
TRBV4-1	TRBJ2-7	14	.	.	CASSQGAGVDEQYF	TGCGCCAGCAGCCAAGGCGCAGGGGTCGACGAGCAGTACTTC
TRBV19	TRBJ1-2	14	.	.	CASSPTGEPYGYTF	TGTGCCAGTAGTCCCACGGGGGAACCCTATGGCTACACCTTC
TRBV10-3	TRBJ1-1	12	.	once	CAIRLGGTEAFF	TGTGCCATCAGGCTTGGCGGTACTGAAGCTTTCTTT
TRBV5-1	TRBJ1-4	16	.	.	CASSRLGGTGNEKLFF	TGCGCCAGCAGCCGATTGGGCGGCACAGGGAATGAAAAACTGTTTTTT
TRBV6-1	TRBJ2-7	16	.	.	CASSDPRTGKSYEQYF	TGTGCCAGCAGTGACCCCCGCACAGGGAAGAGCTACGAGCAGTACTTC
TRBV7-2	TRBJ2-7	17	TRBD2	.	CASSPRTSGGVPHEQYF	TGTGCCAGCAGCCCAAGGACTAGCGGGGGGGTACCCCACGAGCAGTACTTC